This T cell receptor (beta chain) was identified in a study of blood T cell repertoires in COVID-19. Study in general: COVID-19 samples collected from the United States, Italy and Spain covered acute and convalescent phases. PBMCs, B-cell-depleted T cells, or T cells provided the cDNA or gDNA that made up the material.

Authors' data handling: It was from reference gene primer amplification that nucleated cell counts were estimated. Generated by immunoSEQ multiplex PCR, the TCRdb table keeps only in-frame clones and is missing some. V and J calls and clone size are copied from that table; D and trimming were computed from the DNA. In the table there are about 240,000 clones, approximately 86% of which are singletons. This clonotype was sampled from a woman aged 30 to 39 who had recovered from COVID-19. The source material was peripheral blood.

CDR3 coding DNA: TGTGCCAGCACCTCCTATGGGGGGACAGGGGGAAACACCGGGGAGCTGTTTTTT. This sequence encodes CASTSYGGTGGNTGELFF. The V call is TRBV5-4, the J call TRBJ2-2, with TRBD1 matching 11 bases. After removal of 6 bases from V and 2 bases from J, the junction contained 12 bases not matched to a gene. This CDR3 contains 18 residues. Germline lookup yields CDR1 SGHNT and CDR2 YYREEE (reference sequence).